This is a list of T cell receptor beta chains from one sample in a study of T cells in Graves' hyperthyroidism and ophthalmopathy. TCRdb itself ran the multiplex PCR reads through MiXCR, one entry per CDR3 protein. In the table there are approximately 530,000 distinct CDR3 sequences, just under 20% of which are singletons. Sequenced input: blood. The receptors derive from a man in his forties with Graves' ophthalmopathy. Both conserved end residues are part of each CDR3. D genes are given only for firm matches. Some rows mark clone size as missing; the rest say once, few, many or name a class of expanded clone.

many	TRBV10-3	TRBD1	TRBJ2-6	CAIWTGKAPSGANVLTF	TGTGCCATCTGGACAGGGAAGGCTCCCTCTGGGGCCAACGTCCTGACTTTC
few	TRBV7-7	.	TRBJ2-5	CASSLNHGETQYF	TGTGCTAGCAGCCTCAATCACGGGGAGACCCAGTACTTC
few	TRBV6-1	TRBD1	TRBJ1-1	CASSLFPRDSREAFF	TGTGCCAGCAGTTTATTCCCCCGGGACAGCAGGGAAGCTTTCTTT
.	TRBV11-2	.	TRBJ2-1	CASSDYSGAVNEQFF	TGTGCCAGCAGCGACTATAGCGGAGCTGTCAATGAGCAGTTCTTC
many	TRBV11-2	.	TRBJ2-5	CASSLVVMAGKGETQYF	TGTGCCAGCAGCTTAGTTGTAATGGCCGGCAAGGGGGAGACCCAGTACTTC
few	TRBV7-9	TRBD2	TRBJ2-3	CASSLIAGVHTQYF	TGTGCCAGCAGCTTAATAGCGGGAGTACATACGCAGTATTTT
few	TRBV29-1	.	TRBJ2-3	CSVVVRHPPDGVGDTQYF	TGCAGCGTTGTTGTCAGGCACCCACCGGACGGCGTAGGAGATACGCAGTATTTT
.	TRBV20-1	TRBD2	TRBJ2-7	CSASSAGRSYEQYF	TGCAGTGCTAGTTCAGCGGGAAGGTCCTACGAGCAGTACTTC
few	TRBV20-1	TRBD1	TRBJ1-5	CSADRDSTNQPQHF	TGCAGCGCTGACCGGGACAGTACCAATCAGCCCCAGCATTTT
.	TRBV5-6	.	TRBJ2-6	CASSLGAFSGANVLTF	TGTGCCAGCAGCTTGGGCGCATTCTCTGGGGCCAACGTCCTGACTTTC
few	TRBV20-1	.	TRBJ1-2	CSARHRDENYGYTF	TGCAGTGCTAGGCACCGGGACGAAAACTATGGCTACACCTTC
.	TRBV9	.	TRBJ2-2	CASSVAGAKSGELFF	TGTGCCAGCAGCGTAGCTGGGGCTAAGTCCGGGGAGCTGTTTTTT
many	TRBV2	.	TRBJ1-1	CASSENRNTEAFF	TGTGCCAGCAGTGAGAACAGAAACACTGAAGCTTTCTTT
many	TRBV6-1	TRBD1	TRBJ2-7	CASSESSPGQIYEQYF	TGTGCCAGCAGTGAATCTTCCCCGGGACAGATCTACGAGCAGTACTTC
.	TRBV18	TRBD1	TRBJ2-7	CASSTTGGNIYEQYF	TGTGCCAGCTCAACGACAGGGGGCAATATCTACGAGCAGTACTTC
few	TRBV6-5	TRBD2	TRBJ2-7	CASSYSAGGPFYEQYF	TGTGCCAGCAGTTACTCAGCGGGAGGGCCGTTCTACGAGCAGTACTTC
few	TRBV20-1	.	TRBJ1-2	CSARDRLNYGYTF	TGCAGTGCTAGAGATCGTTTAAACTATGGCTACACCTTC
.	TRBV20-1	TRBD1	TRBJ2-7	CSAPTGTGSIEQYF	TGCAGTGCCCCTACCGGGACAGGGTCCATCGAGCAGTACTTC
many	TRBV12-3/TRBV12-4	.	TRBJ2-3	CASSLGVGGDTQYF	TGTGCCAGCAGTTTAGGGGTAGGAGGGGATACGCAGTATTTT
many	TRBV20-1	.	TRBJ2-1	CSASPARGDNEQFF	TGCAGTGCTAGTCCAGCGAGGGGGGACAATGAGCAGTTCTTC
.	TRBV2	.	TRBJ1-1	CASKVDEKMNTEAFF	TGTGCCAGCAAGGTGGACGAAAAAATGAACACTGAAGCTTTCTTT
.	TRBV6-2/TRBV6-3	.	TRBJ2-3	CASRKAPETQYF	TGTGCCAGCAGAAAAGCCCCAGAGACGCAGTATTTT
many	TRBV6-1	.	TRBJ2-3	CASSEDRGTDTQYF	TGTGCCAGCAGTGAAGATCGAGGCACAGATACGCAGTATTTT
.	TRBV12-3/TRBV12-4	.	TRBJ2-1	CASSLGRGDNEQFF	TGTGCCAGCAGTTTAGGCAGGGGTGACAATGAGCAGTTCTTC
.	TRBV6-1	.	TRBJ2-7	CASSEGSEQIYEQYF	TGTGCCAGCAGTGAGGGGTCAGAACAAATCTACGAGCAGTACTTC
few	TRBV6-2/TRBV6-3	.	TRBJ2-1	CASSYGWGYTEQFF	TGTGCCAGCAGTTACGGCTGGGGTTACACTGAGCAGTTCTTC
.	TRBV29-1	.	TRBJ2-7	CSVDTGQGGYEQYF	TGCAGCGTGGATACCGGGCAGGGGGGCTACGAGCAGTACTTC